Sequencing of this T cell receptor beta chain was carried out in a study of early T cells in non-severe SARS-CoV-2 infection. Germline assignment: CDR1 SGHTA and CDR2 FQGNSA. This CDR3 spans 15 amino acids. V was clipped by 1 base and J by 8 bases; unmatched bases: 4. TCRdb passed the 5' RACE reads through MiXCR, listing each CDR3 protein once. The profile shows 25,000 to 30,000 distinct CDR3 sequences, around 6.1% of them singletons. This clonotype came up many times. The starting material was whole blood, obtained at baseline. V gene TRBV7-2 combines with J gene TRBJ2-1, with 11 bases that match TRBD2. This receptor was obtained from an adult who was a healthcare worker with PCR-confirmed SARS-CoV-2 infection or an uninfected control (not recorded which). The CDR3 DNA reads as TGTGCCAGCAGCTTAGGGCTAGCGGGGGGTGATGAGCAGTTCTTC. The encoded protein is CASSLGLAGGDEQFF.